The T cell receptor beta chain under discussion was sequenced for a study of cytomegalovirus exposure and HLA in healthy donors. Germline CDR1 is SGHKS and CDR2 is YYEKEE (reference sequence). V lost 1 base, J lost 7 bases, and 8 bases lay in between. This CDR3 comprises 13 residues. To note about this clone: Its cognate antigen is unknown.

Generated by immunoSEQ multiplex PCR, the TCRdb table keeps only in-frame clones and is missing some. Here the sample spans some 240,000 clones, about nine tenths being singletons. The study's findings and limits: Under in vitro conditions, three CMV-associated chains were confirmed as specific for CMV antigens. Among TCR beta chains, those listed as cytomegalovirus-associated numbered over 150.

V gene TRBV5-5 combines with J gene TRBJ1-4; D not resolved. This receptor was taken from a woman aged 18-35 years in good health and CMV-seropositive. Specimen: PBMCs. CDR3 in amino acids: CASSLSLGEKLFF. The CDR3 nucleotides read TGTGCCAGCAGCTTGAGCCTTGGTGAAAAACTGTTTTTT. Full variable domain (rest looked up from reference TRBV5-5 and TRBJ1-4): DAGVTQSPTHLIKTRGQQVTLRCSPISGHKSVSWYQQVLGQGPQFIFQYYEKEERGRGNFPDRFSARQFPNYSSELNVNALLLGDSALYLCASSLSLGEKLFFGSGTQLSVL.